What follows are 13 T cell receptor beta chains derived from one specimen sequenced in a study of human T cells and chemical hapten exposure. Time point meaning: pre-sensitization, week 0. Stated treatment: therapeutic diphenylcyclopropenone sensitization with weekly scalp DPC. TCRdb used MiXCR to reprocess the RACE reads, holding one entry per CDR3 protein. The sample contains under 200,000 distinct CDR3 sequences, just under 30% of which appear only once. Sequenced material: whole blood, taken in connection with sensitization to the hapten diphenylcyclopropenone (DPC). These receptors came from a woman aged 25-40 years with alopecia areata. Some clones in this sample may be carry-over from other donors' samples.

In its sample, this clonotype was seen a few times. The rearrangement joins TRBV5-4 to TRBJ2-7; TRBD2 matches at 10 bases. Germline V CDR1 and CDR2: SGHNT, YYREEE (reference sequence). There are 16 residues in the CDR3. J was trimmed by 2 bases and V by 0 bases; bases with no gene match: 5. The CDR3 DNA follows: TGTGCCAGCAGCTTGGGTGATCTAGCGGGAGCCTACGAGCAGTACTTC. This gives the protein CASSLGDLAGAYEQYF.

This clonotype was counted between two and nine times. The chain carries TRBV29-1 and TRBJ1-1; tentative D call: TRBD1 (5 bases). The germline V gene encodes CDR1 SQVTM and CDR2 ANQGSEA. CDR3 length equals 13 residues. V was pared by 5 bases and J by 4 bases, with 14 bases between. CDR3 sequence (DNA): TGCAGCGTTAGGGCAGGGCTCTCCACTGAAGCTTTCTTT. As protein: CSVRAGLSTEAFF.

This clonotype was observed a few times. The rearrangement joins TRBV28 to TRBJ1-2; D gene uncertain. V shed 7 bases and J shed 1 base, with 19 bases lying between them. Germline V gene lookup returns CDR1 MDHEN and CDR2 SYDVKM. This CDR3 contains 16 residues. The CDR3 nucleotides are TGTGCCAGCACGGTCCGGTTTGGAATAGATAACTATGGCTACACCTTC. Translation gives CASTVRFGIDNYGYTF.

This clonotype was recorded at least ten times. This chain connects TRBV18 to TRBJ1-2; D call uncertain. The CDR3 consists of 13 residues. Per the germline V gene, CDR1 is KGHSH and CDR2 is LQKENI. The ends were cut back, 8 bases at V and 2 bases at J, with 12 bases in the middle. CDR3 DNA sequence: TGTGCCAGCAGCCCAGACGGAAACTATGGCTACACCTTC. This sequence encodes CASSPDGNYGYTF.

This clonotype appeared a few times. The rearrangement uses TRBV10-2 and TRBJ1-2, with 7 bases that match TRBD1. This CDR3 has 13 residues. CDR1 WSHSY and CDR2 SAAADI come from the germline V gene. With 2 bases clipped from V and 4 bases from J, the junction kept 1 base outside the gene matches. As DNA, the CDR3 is TGCGCCAGCAGTGAGAACAGGGGCTATGGCTACACCTTC. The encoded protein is CASSENRGYGYTF.

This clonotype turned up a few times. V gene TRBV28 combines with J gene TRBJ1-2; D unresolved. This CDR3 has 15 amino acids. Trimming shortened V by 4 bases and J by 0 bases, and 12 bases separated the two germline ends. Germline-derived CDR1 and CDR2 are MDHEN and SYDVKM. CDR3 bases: TGTGCCAGCAGTTCCCCGGGCGAAGCTAACTATGGCTACACCTTC. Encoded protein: CASSSPGEANYGYTF.

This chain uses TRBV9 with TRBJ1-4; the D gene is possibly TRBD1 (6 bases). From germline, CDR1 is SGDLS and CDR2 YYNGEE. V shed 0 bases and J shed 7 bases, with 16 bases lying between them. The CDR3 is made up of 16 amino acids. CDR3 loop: CASSVDKQGDGEKLFF. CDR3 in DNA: TGTGCCAGCAGCGTAGACAAACAGGGAGATGGTGAAAAACTGTTTTTT.

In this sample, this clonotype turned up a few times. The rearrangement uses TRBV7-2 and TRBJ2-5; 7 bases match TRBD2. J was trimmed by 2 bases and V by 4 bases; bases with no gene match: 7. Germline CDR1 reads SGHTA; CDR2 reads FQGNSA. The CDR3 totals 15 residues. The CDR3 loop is CASSSRLAQQETQYF. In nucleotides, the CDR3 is TGTGCCAGCAGCTCCCGACTAGCACAACAAGAGACCCAGTACTTC. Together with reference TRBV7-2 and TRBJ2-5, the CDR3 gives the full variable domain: GAGVSQSPSNKVTEKGKDVELRCDPISGHTALYWYRQSLGQGLEFLIYFQGNSAPDKSGLPSDRFSAERTGGSVSTLTIQRTQQEDSAVYLCASSSRLAQQETQYFGPGTRLLVL.

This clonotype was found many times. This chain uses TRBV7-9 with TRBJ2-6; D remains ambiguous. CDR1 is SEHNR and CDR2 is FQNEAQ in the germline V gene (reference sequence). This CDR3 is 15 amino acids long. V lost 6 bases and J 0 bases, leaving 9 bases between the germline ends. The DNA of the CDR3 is TGTGCCAGCAGGGGCCGGAGCTCTGGGGCCAACGTCCTGACTTTC. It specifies CASRGRSSGANVLTF.

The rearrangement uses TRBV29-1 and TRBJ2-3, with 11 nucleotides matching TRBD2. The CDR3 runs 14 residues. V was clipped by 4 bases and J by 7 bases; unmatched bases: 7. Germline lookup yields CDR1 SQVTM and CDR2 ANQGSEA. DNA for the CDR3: TGCAGCGTTGCCCTACTAGCGGGAGCCAATACGCAGTATTTT. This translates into CSVALLAGANTQYF.

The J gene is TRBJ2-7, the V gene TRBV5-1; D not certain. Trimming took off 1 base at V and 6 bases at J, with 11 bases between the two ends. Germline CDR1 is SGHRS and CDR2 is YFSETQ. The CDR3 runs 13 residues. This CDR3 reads CASSLFWDGEQYF. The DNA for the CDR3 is TGCGCCAGCAGCTTGTTTTGGGATGGCGAGCAGTACTTC.

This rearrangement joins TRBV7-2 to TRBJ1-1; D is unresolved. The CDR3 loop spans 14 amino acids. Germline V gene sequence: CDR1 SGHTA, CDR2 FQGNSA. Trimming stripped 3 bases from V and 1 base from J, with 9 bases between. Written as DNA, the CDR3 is TGTGCCAGCAGCTTTTTGGAGCGGAACACTGAAGCTTTCTTT. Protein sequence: CASSFLERNTEAFF. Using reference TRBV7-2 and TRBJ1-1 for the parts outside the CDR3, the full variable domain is GAGVSQSPSNKVTEKGKDVELRCDPISGHTALYWYRQSLGQGLEFLIYFQGNSAPDKSGLPSDRFSAERTGGSVSTLTIQRTQQEDSAVYLCASSFLERNTEAFFGQGTRLTVV.

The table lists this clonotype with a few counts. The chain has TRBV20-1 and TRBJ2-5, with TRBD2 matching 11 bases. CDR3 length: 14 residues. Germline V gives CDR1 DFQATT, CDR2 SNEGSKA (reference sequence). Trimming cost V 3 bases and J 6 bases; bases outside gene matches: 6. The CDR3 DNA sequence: TGCAGTGCTAGGCCCCTAGCGGGAGGAAAGACCCAGTACTTC. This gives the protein CSARPLAGGKTQYF.